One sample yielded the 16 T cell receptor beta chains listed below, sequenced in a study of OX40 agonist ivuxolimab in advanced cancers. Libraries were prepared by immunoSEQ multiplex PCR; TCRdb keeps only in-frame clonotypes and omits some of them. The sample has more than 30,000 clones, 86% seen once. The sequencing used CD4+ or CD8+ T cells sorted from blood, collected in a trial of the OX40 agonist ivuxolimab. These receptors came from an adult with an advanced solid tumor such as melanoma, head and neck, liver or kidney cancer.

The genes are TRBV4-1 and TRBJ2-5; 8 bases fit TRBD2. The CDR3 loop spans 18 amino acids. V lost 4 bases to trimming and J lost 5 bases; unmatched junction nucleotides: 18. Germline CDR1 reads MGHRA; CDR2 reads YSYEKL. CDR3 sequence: CASSLTVPGLGRFETQYF. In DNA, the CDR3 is TGCGCCAGCAGCCTTACAGTACCGGGACTAGGGAGATTTGAGACCCAGTACTTC.

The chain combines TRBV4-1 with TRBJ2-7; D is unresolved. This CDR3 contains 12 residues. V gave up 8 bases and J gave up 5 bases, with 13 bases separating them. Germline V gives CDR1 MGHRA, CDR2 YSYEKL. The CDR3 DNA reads TGCGCCAGCTCGACGTCAGTAAACGAGCAGTACTTC. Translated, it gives CASSTSVNEQYF.

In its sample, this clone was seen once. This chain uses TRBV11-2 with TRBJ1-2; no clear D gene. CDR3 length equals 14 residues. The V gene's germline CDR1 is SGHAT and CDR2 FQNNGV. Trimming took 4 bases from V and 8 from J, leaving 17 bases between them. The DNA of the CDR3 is TGTGCCAGCAGCTATACCGGGGAGAAAACCGGCTACACCTTC. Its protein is CASSYTGEKTGYTF.

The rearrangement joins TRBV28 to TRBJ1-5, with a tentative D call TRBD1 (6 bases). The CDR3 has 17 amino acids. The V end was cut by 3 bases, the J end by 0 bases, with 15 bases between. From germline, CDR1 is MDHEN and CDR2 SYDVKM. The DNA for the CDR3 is TGTGCCAGCAGTTTCGGAGAACAGGGATATAGCAATCAGCCCCAGCATTTT. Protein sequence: CASSFGEQGYSNQPQHF.

In DNA form, the CDR3 reads TGTGCCAGCAGTTACGCGGAACTAGCGGGGGACTACGAGCAGTACTTC. Residues: CASSYAELAGDYEQYF. J is TRBJ2-7 and V is TRBV6-6; TRBD2 matches at 11 bases. Germline V gene data show CDR1 as MNHNY and CDR2 as SVGAGI (reference sequence). J was trimmed by 3 bases and V by 2 bases; bases with no gene match: 6. CDR3 length equals 16 residues.

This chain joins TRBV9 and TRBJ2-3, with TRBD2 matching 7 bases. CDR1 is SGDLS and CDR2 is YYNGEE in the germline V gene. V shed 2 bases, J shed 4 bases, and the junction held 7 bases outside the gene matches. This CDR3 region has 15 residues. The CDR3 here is CASSVRGRAADTQYF. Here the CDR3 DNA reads TGTGCCAGCAGCGTTCGGGGGAGGGCCGCAGATACGCAGTATTTT.

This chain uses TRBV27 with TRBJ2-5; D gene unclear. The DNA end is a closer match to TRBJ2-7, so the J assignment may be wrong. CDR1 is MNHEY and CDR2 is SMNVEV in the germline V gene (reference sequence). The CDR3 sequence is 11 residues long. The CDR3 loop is CASFLGAEQYF. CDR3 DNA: TGTGCCAGCTTTTTAGGCGCCGAGCAGTACTTC.

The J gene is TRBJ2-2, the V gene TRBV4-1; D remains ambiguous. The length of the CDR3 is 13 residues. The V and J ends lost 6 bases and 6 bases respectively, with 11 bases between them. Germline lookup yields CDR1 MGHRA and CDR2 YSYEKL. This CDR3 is CASRTDVAGELFF. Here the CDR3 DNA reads TGCGCCAGCAGGACGGATGTGGCCGGGGAGCTGTTTTTT.

The CDR3 here is CASGEGFGYTF. Written as DNA, the CDR3 is TGTGCTAGTGGAGAGGGATTTGGCTACACCTTC. The chain is built from TRBV12-5 and TRBJ1-2; D not certain. This CDR3 is built from 11 residues. Germline V gene data show CDR1 as LGHNT and CDR2 as FRNRAP. Trimming stripped 6 bases from V and 7 bases from J, with 9 bases between. The full variable domain, completed using reference TRBV12-5 and TRBJ1-2, is DARVTQTPRHKVTEMGQEVTMRCQPILGHNTVFWYRQTMMQGLELLAYFRNRAPLDDSGMPKDRFSAEMPDATLATLKIQPSEPRDSAVYFCASGEGFGYTFGSGTRLTVV.

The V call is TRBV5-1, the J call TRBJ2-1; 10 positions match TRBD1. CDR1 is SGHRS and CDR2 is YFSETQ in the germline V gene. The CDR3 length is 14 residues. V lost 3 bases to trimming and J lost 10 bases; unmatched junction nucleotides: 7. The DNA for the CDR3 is TGCGCCAGCAGCTCAGAGGACAGGGGGTACGAGCAGTTCTTC. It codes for CASSSEDRGYEQFF. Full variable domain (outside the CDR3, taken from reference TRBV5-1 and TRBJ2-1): KAGVTQTPRYLIKTRGQQVTLSCSPISGHRSVSWYQQTPGQGLQFLFEYFSETQRNKGNFPGRFSGRQFSNSRSEMNVSTLELGDSALYLCASSSEDRGYEQFFGPGTRLTVL.

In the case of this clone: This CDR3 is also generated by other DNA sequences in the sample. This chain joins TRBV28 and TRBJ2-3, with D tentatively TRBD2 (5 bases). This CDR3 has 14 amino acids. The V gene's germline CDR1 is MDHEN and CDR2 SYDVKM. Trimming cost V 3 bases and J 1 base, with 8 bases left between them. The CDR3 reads CASSFLAGTDTQYF. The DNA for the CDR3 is TGTGCCAGCAGTTTTCTAGCAGGCACAGATACGCAGTATTTT.

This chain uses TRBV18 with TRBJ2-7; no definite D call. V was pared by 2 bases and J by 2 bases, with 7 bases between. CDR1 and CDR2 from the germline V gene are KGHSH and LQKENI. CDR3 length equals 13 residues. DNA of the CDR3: TGTGCCAGCTCACCAGGCGGCCCCTACGAGCAGTACTTC. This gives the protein CASSPGGPYEQYF.

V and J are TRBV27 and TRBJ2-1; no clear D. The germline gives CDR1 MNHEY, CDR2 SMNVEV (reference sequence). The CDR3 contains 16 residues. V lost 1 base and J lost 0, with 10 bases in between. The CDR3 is CASSLLSKSSYNEQFF. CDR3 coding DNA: TGTGCCAGCAGTTTATTGTCAAAAAGCTCCTACAATGAGCAGTTCTTC.

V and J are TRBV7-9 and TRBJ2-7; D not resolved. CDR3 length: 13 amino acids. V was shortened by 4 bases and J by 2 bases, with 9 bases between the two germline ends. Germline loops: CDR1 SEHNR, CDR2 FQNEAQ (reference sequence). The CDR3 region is CASSSALAYEQYF. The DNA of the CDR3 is TGTGCCAGCAGCTCGGCATTAGCCTACGAGCAGTACTTC. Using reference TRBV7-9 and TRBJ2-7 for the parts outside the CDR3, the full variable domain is DTGVSQNPRHKITKRGQNVTFRCDPISEHNRLYWYRQTLGQGPEFLTYFQNEAQLEKSRLLSDRFSAERPKGSFSTLEIQRTEQGDSAMYLCASSSALAYEQYFGPGTRLTVT.

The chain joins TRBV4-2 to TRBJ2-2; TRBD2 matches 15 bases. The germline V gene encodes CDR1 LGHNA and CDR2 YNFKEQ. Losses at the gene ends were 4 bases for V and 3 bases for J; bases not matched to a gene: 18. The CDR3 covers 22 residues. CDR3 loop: CASSRGARRTSGRAGYTGELFF. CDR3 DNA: TGTGCCAGCAGCCGCGGCGCCCGACGGACTAGCGGGAGGGCCGGGTACACCGGGGAGCTGTTTTTT.

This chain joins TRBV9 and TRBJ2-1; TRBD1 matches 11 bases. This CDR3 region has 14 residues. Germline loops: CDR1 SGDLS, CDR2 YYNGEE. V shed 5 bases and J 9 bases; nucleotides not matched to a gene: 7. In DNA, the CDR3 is TGTGCCAGCAGTTCCGGGACAGGGGGTTTTGAGCAGTTCTTC. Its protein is CASSSGTGGFEQFF.